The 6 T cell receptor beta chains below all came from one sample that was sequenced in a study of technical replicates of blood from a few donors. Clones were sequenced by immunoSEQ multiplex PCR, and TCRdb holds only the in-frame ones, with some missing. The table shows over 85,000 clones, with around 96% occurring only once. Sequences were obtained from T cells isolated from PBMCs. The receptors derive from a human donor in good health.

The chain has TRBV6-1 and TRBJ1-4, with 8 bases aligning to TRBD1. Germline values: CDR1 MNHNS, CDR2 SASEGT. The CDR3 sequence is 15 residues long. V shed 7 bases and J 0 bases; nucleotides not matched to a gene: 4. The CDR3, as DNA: TGTGCCAGCAATCCACAGGGGGCAACTAATGAAAAACTGTTTTTT. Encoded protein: CASNPQGATNEKLFF.

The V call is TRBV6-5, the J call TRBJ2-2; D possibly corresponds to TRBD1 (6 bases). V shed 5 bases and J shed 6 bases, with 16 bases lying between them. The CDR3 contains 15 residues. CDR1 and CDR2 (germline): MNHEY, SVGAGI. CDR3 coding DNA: TGTGCCAGCAGTCCCCTACAGGGTTATGCCGGGGAGCTGTTTTTT. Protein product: CASSPLQGYAGELFF.

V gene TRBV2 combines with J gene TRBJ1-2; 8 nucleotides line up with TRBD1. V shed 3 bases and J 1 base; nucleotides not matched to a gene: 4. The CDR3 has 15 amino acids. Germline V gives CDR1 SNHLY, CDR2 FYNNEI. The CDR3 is CASSEGRGLNYGYTF. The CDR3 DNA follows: TGTGCCAGCAGTGAGGGCAGGGGGCTTAACTATGGCTACACCTTC.

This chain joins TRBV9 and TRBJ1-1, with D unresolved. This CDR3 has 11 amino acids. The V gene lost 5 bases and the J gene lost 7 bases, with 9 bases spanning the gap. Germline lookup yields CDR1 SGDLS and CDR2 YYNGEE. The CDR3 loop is CASSRTDEAFF. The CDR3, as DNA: TGTGCCAGCAGTCGTACAGATGAAGCTTTCTTT.

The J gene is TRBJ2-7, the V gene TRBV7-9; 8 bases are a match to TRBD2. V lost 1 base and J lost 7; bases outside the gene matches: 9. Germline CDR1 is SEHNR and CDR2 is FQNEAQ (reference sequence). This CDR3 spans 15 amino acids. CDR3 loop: CASSLVPGGPDEQYF. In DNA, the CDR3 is TGTGCCAGCAGCTTAGTCCCGGGAGGGCCTGATGAGCAGTACTTC.

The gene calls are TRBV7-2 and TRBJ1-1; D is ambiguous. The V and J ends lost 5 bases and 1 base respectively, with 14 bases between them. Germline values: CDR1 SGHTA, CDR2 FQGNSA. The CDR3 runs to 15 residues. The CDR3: CASSLTPVKNTEAFF. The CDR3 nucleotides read TGTGCCAGCAGCCTAACCCCGGTGAAGAACACTGAAGCTTTCTTT.